The 17 T cell receptor beta chains presented below share a single source sample, sequenced in a study of CD8 T cells in ankylosing spondylitis. TCRdb re-derived calls from the 5' RACE reads in MiXCR, one entry per CDR3 protein. The sample has 180,000 or so distinct CDR3 sequences, 11% seen once. The sequencing input was blood, either unsorted or a sorted T cell fraction (not recorded which). These receptors all stem from a male donor with ankylosing spondylitis or in good health (not recorded which).

Many counts were recorded for this clonotype. The V and J genes are TRBV27 and TRBJ1-6, with TRBD1 as a possible D gene (5 bases). Germline CDR1 and CDR2: MNHEY and SMNVEV (reference sequence). The CDR3 covers 13 residues. V lost 5 bases and J 8 bases, leaving 10 bases between the germline ends. This chain's CDR3 is CASSPDKYSPLHF. The CDR3 nucleotides read TGTGCCAGCAGTCCGGACAAATATTCACCCCTCCACTTT.

There are many counts of this clonotype. J is TRBJ2-1 and V is TRBV12-3 or TRBV12-4, with 9 bases that match TRBD1. J gave up 7 bases and V 2 bases, and 9 bases lay outside the gene matches. This CDR3 is 16 amino acids long. CDR3 sequence reads: CASSLLRTGAGNEQFF. The CDR3 nucleotides are TGTGCCAGCAGTTTATTGCGGACAGGGGCCGGGAATGAGCAGTTCTTC.

In this sample, this clonotype turned up a few times. The rearrangement joins TRBV5-1 to TRBJ2-2; a possible D gene is TRBD1 (6 bases). V shed 0 bases and J shed 0 bases, with 15 bases lying between them. The CDR3 has 18 residues. The V gene's germline CDR1 is SGHRS and CDR2 YFSETQ. The CDR3 here is CASSLVGRGYPNTGELFF. The CDR3 DNA reads TGCGCCAGCAGCTTGGTAGGCAGGGGATATCCGAACACCGGGGAGCTGTTTTTT.

V and J are TRBV7-2 and TRBJ2-5; tentatively, D is TRBD2 (7 bases). The V end was cut by 0 bases, the J end by 5 bases, with 10 bases between. The CDR3 runs to 14 residues. Germline values: CDR1 SGHTA, CDR2 FQGNSA. The CDR3 DNA reads TGTGCCAGCAGCTTAGCGGGGGGGCGGGAGACCCAGTACTTC. It codes for CASSLAGGRETQYF.

In its sample, this clonotype was seen many times. The chain is built from TRBV28 and TRBJ2-7, with a tentative D call TRBD2 (5 bases). Looked up from germline, CDR1 is MDHEN and CDR2 is SYDVKM. This CDR3 region has 14 residues. V was clipped by 6 bases and J by 5 bases, with 17 bases between them. This CDR3 is CASSSRVGVDEQYF. DNA for the CDR3: TGTGCCAGCAGCTCGAGGGTCGGCGTAGACGAGCAGTACTTC.

This chain links TRBV5-8 with TRBJ1-5; 7 nucleotides agree with TRBD1. The CDR3 extends over 16 amino acids. Germline CDR1 SGHTS, CDR2 YDEGEE. V lost 0 bases and J lost 11; bases outside the gene matches: 14. CDR3 sequence: CASSLEIGTGAQSQHF. CDR3 DNA sequence: TGTGCCAGCAGCTTGGAGATCGGTACAGGGGCACAGTCCCAGCATTTT. Using reference TRBV5-8 and TRBJ1-5 for the parts outside the CDR3, the full variable domain is EAGVTQSPTHLIKTRGQQATLRCSPISGHTSVYWYQQALGLGLQFLLWYDEGEERNRGNFPPRFSGRQFPNYSSELNVNALELEDSALYLCASSLEIGTGAQSQHFGDGTRLSIL.

This clonotype occurred many times. The rearrangement joins TRBV10-3 to TRBJ2-3; 8 bases map to TRBD1. There are 15 residues in the CDR3. Germline V gives CDR1 ENHRY, CDR2 SYGVKD. The V and J ends lost 11 bases and 0 bases, in that order; junction bases with no gene match: 10. CDR3 protein: CAASGTGFSTDTQYF. CDR3 nucleotide sequence: TGTGCCGCCTCCGGGACAGGTTTCAGCACAGATACGCAGTATTTT.

V is TRBV12-3 or TRBV12-4 and J is TRBJ1-5, with 10 nucleotides matching TRBD1. CDR3 size: 18 residues. V was pared by 5 bases and J by 1 base, with 11 bases of the junction left unmatched. The CDR3 coding sequence is TGTGCCAGCAGTCCTAGGGGACAGGGGATCGGGAGCAATCAGCCCCAGCATTTT. Encoded protein: CASSPRGQGIGSNQPQHF.

This clonotype was seen many times. The chain uses TRBV2 and TRBJ2-7; maybe TRBD2 (5 bases). CDR1 is SNHLY, CDR2 FYNNEI, per germline. This CDR3 region has 15 residues. With 1 base removed from V and 3 bases from J, the gap between germline ends came to 13 bases. Here the CDR3 DNA reads TGTGCCAGCAGTGAAGGCGGAGGTCGCAGCTACGAGCAGTACTTC. It yields the protein CASSEGGGRSYEQYF. Complete variable domain (other parts from reference TRBV2 and TRBJ2-7): EPEVTQTPSHQVTQMGQEVILRCVPISNHLYFYWYRQILGQKVEFLVSFYNNEISEKSEIFDDQFSVERPDGSNFTLKIRSTKLEDSAMYFCASSEGGGRSYEQYFGPGTRLTVT.

Notes on this clonotype: A read error is possible here, since a much larger clone lies one base away. This chain connects TRBV15 to TRBJ1-4; no definite D call. V lost 7 bases and J 10 bases, leaving 10 bases between the germline ends. Germline V gene sequence: CDR1 LNHNV, CDR2 YYDKDF (reference sequence). This CDR3 has 11 amino acids. In DNA, the CDR3 is TGTGCCACCAACATACAAGGAAAACTGTTTTTT. It yields the protein CATNIQGKLFF.

This clonotype appeared many times. A junction end diverges from the germline sequence, so it may reflect a read error. CDR3 bases: TGTGCCAGCCACGGGGGGCCCAATGAACAACTGTTTTTT. Translating it yields CASHGGPNEQLFF. This rearrangement joins TRBV2 to TRBJ1-4, with a tentative D call TRBD1 (6 bases). Looked up from germline, CDR1 is SNHLY and CDR2 is FYNNEI. This CDR3 is built from 13 residues. Complete variable domain (other parts from reference TRBV2 and TRBJ1-4): EPEVTQTPSHQVTQMGQEVILRCVPISNHLYFYWYRQILGQKVEFLVSFYNNEISEKSEIFDDQFSVERPDGSNFTLKIRSTKLEDSAMYFCASHGGPNEQLFFGSGTQLSVL.

This clonotype has a handful of counts. This chain connects TRBV28 to TRBJ2-3; D is uncertain. The V and J ends lost 5 bases and 3 bases respectively, with 9 bases between them. Germline CDR1 MDHEN, CDR2 SYDVKM. CDR3 length: 13 residues. The CDR3 reads CASSPDGTDTQYF. For the CDR3, the DNA is TGTGCCAGCAGTCCCGATGGGACAGATACGCAGTATTTT.

This clonotype was counted ten times or more. This chain uses TRBV3-1 with TRBJ2-7; the match to TRBD2 covers 7 bases. CDR1 and CDR2 from the germline V gene are LGHDT and YNNKEL (reference sequence). Trimming cost V 0 bases and J 5 bases; bases outside gene matches: 10. This CDR3 has 16 residues. The chain's CDR3 is CASSQDRGRPPDEQYF. CDR3 DNA: TGTGCCAGCAGCCAAGACCGCGGGAGACCCCCGGACGAGCAGTACTTC.

The table lists this clonotype with many counts. The gene calls are TRBV29-1 and TRBJ2-3; TRBD2 matches 9 bases. V shed 3 bases, J shed 3 bases, and the junction held 7 bases outside the gene matches. The CDR3 covers 15 residues. Per the germline V gene, CDR1 is SQVTM and CDR2 is ANQGSEA. The CDR3 nucleotides read TGCAGCGTTGATGAATGGCGGGAGGGTACAGATACGCAGTATTTT. This encodes CSVDEWREGTDTQYF.

This clonotype was counted at least ten times. The J gene is TRBJ2-2, the V gene TRBV5-1, with 9 bases that match TRBD1. V shed 3 bases, J shed 5 bases, and the junction held 8 bases outside the gene matches. Germline loops: CDR1 SGHRS, CDR2 YFSETQ. The CDR3 sequence is 16 residues long. The CDR3 protein is CASSSLQGAGTGELFF. CDR3 nucleotide sequence: TGCGCCAGCAGCTCCCTACAGGGGGCAGGGACCGGGGAGCTGTTTTTT.

This clonotype has a count of ten or more. The V and J genes are TRBV2 and TRBJ2-1, with 10 nucleotides matching TRBD2. There are 18 residues in the CDR3. Germline V lookup: CDR1 SNHLY, CDR2 FYNNEI. The V segment lost 2 bases and the J segment 1 base; nucleotides outside the gene matches: 8. CDR3: CASSERAGGPFSYNEQFF. The CDR3 coding sequence is TGTGCCAGCAGTGAACGAGCGGGAGGGCCGTTTTCCTACAATGAGCAGTTCTTC.

This clonotype was detected only a few times. The rearrangement uses TRBV5-8 and TRBJ2-5; D unresolved. Germline CDR1 and CDR2: SGHTS and YDEGEE. Trimming took 4 bases from V and 2 from J, leaving 15 bases between them. The CDR3 sequence is 15 residues long. The CDR3 is CASSPTSWDQETQYF. CDR3 bases: TGTGCCAGCAGCCCGACGAGCTGGGATCAAGAGACCCAGTACTTC.